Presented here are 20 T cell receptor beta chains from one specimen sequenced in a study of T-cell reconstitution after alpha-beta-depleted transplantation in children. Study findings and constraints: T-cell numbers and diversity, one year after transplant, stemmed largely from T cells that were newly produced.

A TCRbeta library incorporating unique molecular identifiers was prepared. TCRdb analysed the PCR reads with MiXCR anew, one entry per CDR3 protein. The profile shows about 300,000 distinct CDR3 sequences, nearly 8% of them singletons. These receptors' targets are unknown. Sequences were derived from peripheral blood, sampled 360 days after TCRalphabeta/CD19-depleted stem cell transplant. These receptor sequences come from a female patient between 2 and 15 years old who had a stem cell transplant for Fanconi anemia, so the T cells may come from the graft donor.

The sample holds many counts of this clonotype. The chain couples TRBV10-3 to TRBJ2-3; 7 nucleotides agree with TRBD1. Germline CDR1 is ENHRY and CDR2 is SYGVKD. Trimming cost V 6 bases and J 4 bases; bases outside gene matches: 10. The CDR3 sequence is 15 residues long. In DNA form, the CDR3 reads TGTGCCATCAGCCTTCCTCAGGGGGAAGCAGATACGCAGTATTTT. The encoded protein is CAISLPQGEADTQYF.

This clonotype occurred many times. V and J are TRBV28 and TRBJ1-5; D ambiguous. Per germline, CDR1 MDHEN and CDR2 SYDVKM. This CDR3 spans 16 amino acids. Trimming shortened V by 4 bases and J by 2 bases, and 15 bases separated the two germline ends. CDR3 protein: CASSSEEGLGNQPQHF. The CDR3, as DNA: TGTGCCAGCAGTTCCGAGGAGGGTTTGGGCAATCAGCCCCAGCATTTT.

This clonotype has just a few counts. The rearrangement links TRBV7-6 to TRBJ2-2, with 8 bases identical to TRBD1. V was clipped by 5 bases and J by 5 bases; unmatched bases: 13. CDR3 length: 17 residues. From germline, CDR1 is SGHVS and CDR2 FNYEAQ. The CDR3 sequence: CASSKEGQEVRTGELFF. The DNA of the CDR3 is TGTGCCAGCAGCAAAGAGGGACAGGAAGTACGAACCGGGGAGCTGTTTTTT.

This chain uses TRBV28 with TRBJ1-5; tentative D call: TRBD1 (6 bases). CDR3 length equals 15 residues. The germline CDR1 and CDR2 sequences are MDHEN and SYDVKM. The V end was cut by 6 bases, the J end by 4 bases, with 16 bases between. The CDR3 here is CASRPFGQGNQPQHF. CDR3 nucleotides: TGTGCCAGCAGACCCTTTGGGCAGGGGAATCAGCCCCAGCATTTT.

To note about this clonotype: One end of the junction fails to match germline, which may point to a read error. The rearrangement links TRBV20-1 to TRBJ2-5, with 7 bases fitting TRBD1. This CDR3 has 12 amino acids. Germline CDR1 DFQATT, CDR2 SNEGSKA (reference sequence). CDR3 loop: CSAGDRAETQYF. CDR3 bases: TGCAGTGCTGGAGACAGGGCTGAGACCCAGTACTTC.

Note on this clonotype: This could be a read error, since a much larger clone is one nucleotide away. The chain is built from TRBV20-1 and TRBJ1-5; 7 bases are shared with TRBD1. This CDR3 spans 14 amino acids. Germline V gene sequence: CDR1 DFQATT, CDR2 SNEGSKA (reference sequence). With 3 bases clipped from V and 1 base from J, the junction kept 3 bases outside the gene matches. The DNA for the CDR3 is TGCAGTGCTAGGACAGGGAAGAGCAATCAGCCCCAGCATTTT. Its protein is CSARTGKSNQPQHF.

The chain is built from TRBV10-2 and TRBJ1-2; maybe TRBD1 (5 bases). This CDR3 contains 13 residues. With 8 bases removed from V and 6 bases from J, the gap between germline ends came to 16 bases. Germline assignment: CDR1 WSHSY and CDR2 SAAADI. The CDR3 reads CASGGAGWHGYTF. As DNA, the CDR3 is TGCGCCAGCGGCGGGGCAGGGTGGCATGGCTACACCTTC.

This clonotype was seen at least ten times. The CDR3 region is CASSPQILLGYTEAFF. In DNA, the CDR3 is TGCGCCAGCAGCCCGCAGATCCTCCTTGGTTACACTGAAGCTTTCTTT. The V and J genes are TRBV5-1 and TRBJ1-1; D is undetermined. CDR3 length: 16 amino acids. The germline V gene has CDR1 SGHRS and CDR2 YFSETQ. The V gene lost 4 bases and the J gene lost 3 bases, with 19 bases spanning the gap.

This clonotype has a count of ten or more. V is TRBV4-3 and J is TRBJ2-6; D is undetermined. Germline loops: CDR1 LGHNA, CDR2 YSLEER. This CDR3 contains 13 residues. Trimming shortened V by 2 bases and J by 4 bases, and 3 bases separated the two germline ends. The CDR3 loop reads CASSQSGANVLTF. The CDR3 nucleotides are TGCGCCAGCAGCCAATCAGGGGCCAACGTCCTGACTTTC.

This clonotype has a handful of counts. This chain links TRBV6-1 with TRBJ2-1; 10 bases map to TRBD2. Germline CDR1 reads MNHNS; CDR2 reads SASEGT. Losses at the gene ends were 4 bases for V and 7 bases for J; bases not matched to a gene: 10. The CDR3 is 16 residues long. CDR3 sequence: CASSAGPSGGENEQFF. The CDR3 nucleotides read TGTGCCAGCAGTGCTGGGCCTAGCGGGGGTGAGAATGAGCAGTTCTTC.

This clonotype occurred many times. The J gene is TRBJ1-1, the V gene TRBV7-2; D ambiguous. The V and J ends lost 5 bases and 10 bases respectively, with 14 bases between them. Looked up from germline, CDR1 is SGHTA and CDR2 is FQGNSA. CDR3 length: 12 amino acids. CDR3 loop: CASSQGSPVAFF. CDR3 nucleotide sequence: TGTGCCAGCAGCCAAGGGTCGCCCGTAGCTTTCTTT.

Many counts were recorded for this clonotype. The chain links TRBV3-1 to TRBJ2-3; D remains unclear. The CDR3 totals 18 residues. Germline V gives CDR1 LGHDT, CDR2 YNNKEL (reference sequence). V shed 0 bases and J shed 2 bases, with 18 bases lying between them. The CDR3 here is CASSQEEHSTAYTDTQYF. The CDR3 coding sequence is TGTGCCAGCAGCCAAGAGGAACATAGCACAGCCTACACAGATACGCAGTATTTT.

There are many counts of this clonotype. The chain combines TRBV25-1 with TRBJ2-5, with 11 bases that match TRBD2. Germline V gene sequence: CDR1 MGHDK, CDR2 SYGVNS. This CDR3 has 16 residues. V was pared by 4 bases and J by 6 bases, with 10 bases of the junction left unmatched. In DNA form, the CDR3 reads TGTGCCAGCAGTGGAGGACTAGCGGGTTCCCCAAAGACCCAGTACTTC. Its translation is CASSGGLAGSPKTQYF.

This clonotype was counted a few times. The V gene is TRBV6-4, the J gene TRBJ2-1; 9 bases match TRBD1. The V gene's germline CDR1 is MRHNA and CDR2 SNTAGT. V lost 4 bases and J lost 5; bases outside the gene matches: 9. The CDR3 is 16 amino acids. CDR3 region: CASSAGQGDWDNEQFF. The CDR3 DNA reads TGTGCCAGCAGTGCGGGACAGGGCGATTGGGACAATGAGCAGTTCTTC.

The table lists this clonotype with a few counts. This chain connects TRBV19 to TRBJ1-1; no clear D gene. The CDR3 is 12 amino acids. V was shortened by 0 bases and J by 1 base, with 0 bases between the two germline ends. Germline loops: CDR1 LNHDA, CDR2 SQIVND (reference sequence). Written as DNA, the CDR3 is TGTGCCAGTAGTATAGAGAACACTGAAGCTTTCTTT. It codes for CASSIENTEAFF. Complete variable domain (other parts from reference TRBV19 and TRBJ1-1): DGGITQSPKYLFRKEGQNVTLSCEQNLNHDAMYWYRQDPGQGLRLIYYSQIVNDFQKGDIAEGYSVSREKKESFPLTVTSAQKNPTAFYLCASSIENTEAFFGQGTRLTVV.

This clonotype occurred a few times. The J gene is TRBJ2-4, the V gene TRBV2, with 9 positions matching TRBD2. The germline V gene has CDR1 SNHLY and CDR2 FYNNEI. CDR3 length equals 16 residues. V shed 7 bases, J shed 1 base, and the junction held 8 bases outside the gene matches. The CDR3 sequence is CASMGSGGLAKNIQYF. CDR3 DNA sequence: TGTGCCAGCATGGGCAGCGGGGGGCTTGCCAAAAACATTCAGTACTTC.

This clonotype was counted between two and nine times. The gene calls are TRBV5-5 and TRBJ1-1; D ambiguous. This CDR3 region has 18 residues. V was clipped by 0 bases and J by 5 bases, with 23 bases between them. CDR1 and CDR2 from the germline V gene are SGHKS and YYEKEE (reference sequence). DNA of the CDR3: TGTGCCAGCAGCTTGGATATCTGGGATTGGGGTGGCGGGACTGAAGCTTTCTTT. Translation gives CASSLDIWDWGGGTEAFF. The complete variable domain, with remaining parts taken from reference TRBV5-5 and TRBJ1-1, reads DAGVTQSPTHLIKTRGQQVTLRCSPISGHKSVSWYQQVLGQGPQFIFQYYEKEERGRGNFPDRFSARQFPNYSSELNVNALLLGDSALYLCASSLDIWDWGGGTEAFFGQGTRLTVV.

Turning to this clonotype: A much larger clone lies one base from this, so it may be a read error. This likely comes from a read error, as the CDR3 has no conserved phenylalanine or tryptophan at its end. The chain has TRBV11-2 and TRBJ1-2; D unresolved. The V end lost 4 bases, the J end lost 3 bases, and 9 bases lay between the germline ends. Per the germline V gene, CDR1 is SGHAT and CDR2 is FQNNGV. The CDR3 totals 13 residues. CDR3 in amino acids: CASSSNRDYGYTC. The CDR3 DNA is TGTGCCAGCAGCTCGAACCGGGACTATGGCTACACCTGC.

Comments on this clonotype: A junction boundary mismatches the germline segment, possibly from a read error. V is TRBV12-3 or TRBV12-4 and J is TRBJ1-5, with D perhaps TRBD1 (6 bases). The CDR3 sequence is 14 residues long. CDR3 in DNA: TGTGACAGCAGTGGCACAGGGTTCAATCAGCCCCAGCATTTT. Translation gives CDSSGTGFNQPQHF.

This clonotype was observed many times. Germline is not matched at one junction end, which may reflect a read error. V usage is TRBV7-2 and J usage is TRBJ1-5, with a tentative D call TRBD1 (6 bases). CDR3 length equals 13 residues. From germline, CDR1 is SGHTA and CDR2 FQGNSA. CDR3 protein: CASSLVGGGLNYF. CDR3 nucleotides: TGTGCCAGCAGCTTAGTTGGCGGGGGGCTTAATTATTTT.